A selection of T cell receptor beta chains follows, all from one sample in a study of blood T cell repertoires in COVID-19. TCRdb's copy holds only in-frame clones and misses some; the assay was immunoSEQ multiplex PCR. The repertoire has 55,000 to 65,000 clones, roughly 88% of them found once; the top ten carry less than 2%. The sequenced sample consisted of peripheral blood. The origin of the receptors is a human donor in a cohort sampled during active COVID-19. CDR3s include the opening cysteine and the closing phenylalanine or tryptophan. Fields, in order: D gene, clone size, V gene, J gene, CDR3 protein, CDR3 DNA. A D gene is named only where the DNA matches it firmly. Some rows have no size entry. The others give once, few or many, or a class for an expanded clone.

D gene: TRBD1; clone size: once; V gene: TRBV10-3; J gene: TRBJ1-2; CDR3 protein: CAISGTGEVYGYTF; CDR3 DNA: TGTGCCATCAGTGGGACAGGGGAAGTTTATGGCTACACCTTC
D gene: -; clone size: -; V gene: TRBV5-8; J gene: TRBJ2-7; CDR3 protein: CASSRLREQYF; CDR3 DNA: TGTGCCAGCAGCCGACTACGCGAGCAGTACTTC
D gene: -; clone size: -; V gene: TRBV21-1; J gene: TRBJ2-3; CDR3 protein: CASSKEGRVSTDTQYF; CDR3 DNA: TGTGCCAGCAGCAAAGAAGGCAGGGTTAGCACAGATACGCAGTATTTT
D gene: TRBD1; clone size: -; V gene: TRBV11-1; J gene: TRBJ1-1; CDR3 protein: CASSFDRVGTEAFF; CDR3 DNA: TGTGCCAGCAGCTTCGACAGGGTGGGCACTGAAGCTTTCTTT
D gene: TRBD1; clone size: -; V gene: TRBV29-1; J gene: TRBJ1-2; CDR3 protein: CSADDRDYGYTF; CDR3 DNA: TGCAGCGCTGATGACAGGGACTATGGCTACACCTTC
D gene: TRBD2; clone size: -; V gene: TRBV5-5; J gene: TRBJ2-7; CDR3 protein: CASSTMPYGLAGGWYEQYF; CDR3 DNA: TGTGCCAGCAGCACTATGCCCTACGGACTAGCGGGAGGGTGGTACGAGCAGTACTTC
D gene: -; clone size: -; V gene: TRBV9; J gene: TRBJ2-7; CDR3 protein: CASSVTGDGLYEQYF; CDR3 DNA: TGTGCCAGCAGCGTGACGGGGGACGGGTTGTACGAGCAGTACTTC
D gene: -; clone size: -; V gene: TRBV28; J gene: TRBJ1-2; CDR3 protein: CASSFGETSDTF; CDR3 DNA: TGTGCCAGCAGTTTTGGGGAGACTTCCGACACCTTC
D gene: TRBD1; clone size: once; V gene: TRBV18; J gene: TRBJ1-2; CDR3 protein: CASSPPGQGVSYGYTF; CDR3 DNA: TGTGCCAGCTCACCACCTGGACAGGGGGTGAGCTATGGCTACACCTTC
D gene: -; clone size: -; V gene: TRBV4-3; J gene: TRBJ2-2; CDR3 protein: CASSQDQGNRANTGELFF; CDR3 DNA: TGCGCCAGCAGCCAAGATCAAGGTAACAGGGCGAACACCGGGGAGCTGTTTTTT
D gene: TRBD2; clone size: -; V gene: TRBV19; J gene: TRBJ2-1; CDR3 protein: CASSPRKTSGDSYNEQFF; CDR3 DNA: TGTGCCAGTTCCCCTCGTAAGACTAGCGGAGACTCCTACAATGAGCAGTTCTTC
D gene: -; clone size: -; V gene: TRBV11-3; J gene: TRBJ2-2; CDR3 protein: CASSFGTGELFF; CDR3 DNA: TGTGCCAGCAGCTTCGGCACCGGGGAGCTGTTTTTT
D gene: -; clone size: -; V gene: TRBV5-1; J gene: TRBJ2-3; CDR3 protein: CASSLDAGASTDTQYF; CDR3 DNA: TGCGCCAGCAGCTTGGATGCGGGTGCTAGCACAGATACGCAGTATTTT
D gene: -; clone size: -; V gene: TRBV24-1; J gene: TRBJ1-4; CDR3 protein: CATSDLRIHEEEKLFF; CDR3 DNA: TGTGCCACCAGTGATTTGCGGATTCACGAGGAAGAAAAACTGTTTTTT
D gene: -; clone size: -; V gene: TRBV28; J gene: TRBJ2-4; CDR3 protein: CASSYSSQGSKNIQYF; CDR3 DNA: TGTGCCAGCAGTTATTCCTCCCAGGGATCCAAAAACATTCAGTACTTC
D gene: -; clone size: -; V gene: TRBV4-3; J gene: TRBJ2-5; CDR3 protein: CASSQDPQGPSPQYF; CDR3 DNA: TGCGCCAGCAGCCAAGACCCCCAGGGCCCCAGTCCCCAGTACTTC
D gene: -; clone size: once; V gene: TRBV7-9; J gene: TRBJ2-6; CDR3 protein: CASTAGYGANVLTF; CDR3 DNA: TGTGCCAGCACCGCAGGGTACGGGGCCAACGTCCTGACTTTC
D gene: TRBD1; clone size: -; V gene: TRBV10-3; J gene: TRBJ2-7; CDR3 protein: CAIRAGTGSYEQYF; CDR3 DNA: TGTGCCATCAGAGCCGGGACAGGGTCCTACGAGCAGTACTTC
D gene: -; clone size: -; V gene: TRBV7-2; J gene: TRBJ2-5; CDR3 protein: CASSLGRVRRETQYF; CDR3 DNA: TGTGCCAGCAGCTTAGGCAGGGTGAGACGAGAGACCCAGTACTTC
D gene: TRBD2; clone size: -; V gene: TRBV10-1; J gene: TRBJ2-2; CDR3 protein: CASSEEGLAGVTGELFF; CDR3 DNA: TGCGCCAGCAGTGAAGAGGGACTAGCGGGAGTGACCGGGGAGCTGTTTTTT
D gene: -; clone size: once; V gene: TRBV3-1/TRBV3-2; J gene: TRBJ2-3; CDR3 protein: CASSHWRTSTDTQYF; CDR3 DNA: TGTGCCAGCAGCCATTGGCGGACTAGCACAGATACGCAGTATTTT
D gene: TRBD2; clone size: -; V gene: TRBV29-1; J gene: TRBJ2-7; CDR3 protein: CSVSPPGLGTAEQYF; CDR3 DNA: TGCAGCGTTTCCCCCCCGGGACTAGGGACGGCCGAGCAGTACTTC
D gene: -; clone size: -; V gene: TRBV6-5; J gene: TRBJ2-7; CDR3 protein: CASSDFNIYEQYF; CDR3 DNA: TGTGCCAGCAGCGACTTCAATATCTACGAGCAGTACTTC
D gene: -; clone size: -; V gene: TRBV7-9; J gene: TRBJ2-4; CDR3 protein: CASSQEGHIQYF; CDR3 DNA: TGTGCCAGCAGCCAGGAGGGGCACATTCAGTACTTC
D gene: TRBD1; clone size: -; V gene: TRBV28; J gene: TRBJ2-4; CDR3 protein: CASRGQGAKNIQYF; CDR3 DNA: TGTGCCAGCAGGGGACAGGGAGCCAAAAACATTCAGTACTTC
D gene: -; clone size: few; V gene: TRBV7-3; J gene: TRBJ2-3; CDR3 protein: CASSGPSVDTQYF; CDR3 DNA: TGTGCCAGCAGCGGGCCGAGTGTAGATACGCAGTATTTT
D gene: TRBD1; clone size: -; V gene: TRBV29-1; J gene: TRBJ2-7; CDR3 protein: CSVLKGASSYEQYF; CDR3 DNA: TGCAGCGTCCTGAAGGGGGCGAGTAGTTACGAGCAGTACTTC
D gene: TRBD1; clone size: few; V gene: TRBV6-1; J gene: TRBJ1-6; CDR3 protein: CASSASDRFSYNSPLHF; CDR3 DNA: TGTGCCAGCAGTGCCTCGGACAGGTTCTCCTATAATTCACCCCTCCACTTT
D gene: -; clone size: few; V gene: TRBV7-9; J gene: TRBJ2-2; CDR3 protein: CASSRESHGELFF; CDR3 DNA: TGTGCCAGCAGCCGGGAGTCCCACGGGGAGCTGTTTTTT
D gene: -; clone size: -; V gene: TRBV28; J gene: TRBJ2-2; CDR3 protein: CASSSPTGLLDSTGELFF; CDR3 DNA: TGTGCCAGCAGCTCCCCTACAGGGTTGCTAGATTCAACCGGGGAGCTGTTTTTT
D gene: TRBD2; clone size: -; V gene: TRBV29-1; J gene: TRBJ2-2; CDR3 protein: CSAGGRGDTGELFF; CDR3 DNA: TGCAGCGCCGGTGGGCGGGGGGACACCGGGGAGCTGTTTTTT
D gene: -; clone size: -; V gene: TRBV15; J gene: TRBJ2-3; CDR3 protein: CATMSRAGATDTQYF; CDR3 DNA: TGTGCCACCATGAGTCGTGCGGGGGCCACAGATACGCAGTATTTT
D gene: TRBD1; clone size: -; V gene: TRBV28; J gene: TRBJ1-5; CDR3 protein: CASSWGQGGDDQPQHF; CDR3 DNA: TGTGCCAGCAGTTGGGGACAGGGGGGGGATGATCAGCCCCAGCATTTT
D gene: TRBD1; clone size: -; V gene: TRBV18; J gene: TRBJ2-7; CDR3 protein: CASSQGQGSYEQYF; CDR3 DNA: TGTGCCAGCTCACAGGGACAGGGCTCCTACGAGCAGTACTTC
D gene: -; clone size: -; V gene: TRBV7-3; J gene: TRBJ2-5; CDR3 protein: CASSLAGVAEETQYF; CDR3 DNA: TGTGCCAGCAGCTTAGCCGGAGTAGCCGAGGAGACCCAGTACTTC
D gene: -; clone size: -; V gene: TRBV4-1; J gene: TRBJ1-4; CDR3 protein: CASSQTWTALNEKLFF; CDR3 DNA: TGCGCCAGCAGCCAAACCTGGACAGCCCTTAATGAAAAACTGTTTTTT
D gene: -; clone size: -; V gene: TRBV27; J gene: TRBJ2-7; CDR3 protein: CASRQDRYEQYF; CDR3 DNA: TGTGCCAGCAGACAGGATAGGTACGAGCAGTACTTC
D gene: TRBD2; clone size: -; V gene: TRBV4-2; J gene: TRBJ2-3; CDR3 protein: CASSLLAGGGTDTQYF; CDR3 DNA: TGTGCCAGCAGCTTACTAGCGGGAGGCGGCACAGATACGCAGTATTTT
D gene: TRBD1; clone size: -; V gene: TRBV7-9; J gene: TRBJ2-2; CDR3 protein: CASSSTPGQTNTGELFF; CDR3 DNA: TGTGCCAGCAGCTCAACCCCGGGACAGACAAACACCGGGGAGCTGTTTTTT
D gene: -; clone size: -; V gene: TRBV7-7; J gene: TRBJ2-3; CDR3 protein: CASSQGPGRPDTQYF; CDR3 DNA: TGTGCCAGCAGCCAAGGTCCGGGGAGGCCAGATACGCAGTATTTT
D gene: -; clone size: -; V gene: TRBV10-3; J gene: TRBJ1-1; CDR3 protein: CAISGAGNTEAFF; CDR3 DNA: TGTGCCATCAGTGGGGCCGGGAACACTGAAGCTTTCTTT
D gene: -; clone size: -; V gene: TRBV4-1; J gene: TRBJ1-4; CDR3 protein: CASSQVEGANEKLFF; CDR3 DNA: TGCGCCAGCAGCCAAGTCGAGGGGGCTAATGAAAAACTGTTTTTT
D gene: TRBD2; clone size: -; V gene: TRBV5-1; J gene: TRBJ2-3; CDR3 protein: CASSLANTGLVTDTQYF; CDR3 DNA: TGCGCCAGCAGCCTAGCGAACACCGGACTAGTCACAGATACGCAGTATTTT
D gene: -; clone size: -; V gene: TRBV7-2; J gene: TRBJ2-4; CDR3 protein: CASSLVPAVPIQYF; CDR3 DNA: TGTGCCAGCAGCTTAGTCCCCGCGGTTCCAATTCAGTACTTC
D gene: TRBD2; clone size: -; V gene: TRBV6-6; J gene: TRBJ2-2; CDR3 protein: CASSILAANTGELFF; CDR3 DNA: TGTGCCAGTAGTATTCTAGCGGCGAACACCGGGGAGCTGTTTTTT
D gene: -; clone size: -; V gene: TRBV7-2; J gene: TRBJ2-7; CDR3 protein: CASSLAGGGPSYEQYF; CDR3 DNA: TGTGCCAGCAGCTTAGCGGGCGGCGGGCCCTCCTACGAGCAGTACTTC